This entry lists 25 T cell receptor beta chains sequenced from one sample in a study of blood T cell repertoires in COVID-19. Clones were read by immunoSEQ multiplex PCR, and TCRdb kept only the in-frame ones, dropping some. The sample holds tens of thousands of clones, 75% to 90% seen once. The sample consisted of peripheral blood. Receptor source: a woman aged 70-85 years with acute or convalescent COVID-19.

The rearrangement links TRBV10-2 to TRBJ2-7, with 8 bases matching TRBD2. The CDR3 totals 15 residues. Unmatched junction bases numbered 4, after V lost 3 bases and J lost 0 bases. CDR1 WSHSY and CDR2 SAAADI come from the germline V gene. The CDR3 sequence: CASSEGGGLSYEQYV. CDR3 sequence (DNA): TGCGCCAGCAGTGAAGGCGGGGGGCTCTCCTACGAGCAGTACGTC.

A single count supports this clone. The V and J genes are TRBV28 and TRBJ2-2; 8 nucleotides match TRBD1. Trimming removed 5 bases from V and 13 bases from J; junction bases left unmatched: 6. CDR1 is MDHEN and CDR2 is SYDVKM in the germline V gene. The CDR3 consists of 12 residues. This chain's CDR3 is CASSLGQGGLFF. For the CDR3, the DNA is TGTGCCAGCAGTCTAGGACAGGGCGGGCTGTTTTTT.

The chain uses TRBV5-1 and TRBJ1-6; D gene ambiguous. Trimming stripped 0 bases from V and 10 bases from J, with 14 bases between. The CDR3 length is 15 residues. Germline CDR1 reads SGHRS; CDR2 reads YFSETQ. In nucleotides, the CDR3 is TGCGCCAGCAGCTTGGCCTTCGGGGTGGGCTCACCCCTCCACTTT. Translation: CASSLAFGVGSPLHF.

The chain employs TRBV3-1 (or the pseudogene TRBV3-2) and TRBJ2-5; TRBD1 might be the D (6 bases). Germline assignment: CDR1 LGHDT and CDR2 YNNKEL (reference sequence). V lost 0 bases to trimming and J lost 5 bases, with 13 bases between them. The CDR3 is made up of 15 amino acids. CDR3 bases: TGTGCCAGCAGCCAAGATTGGGGGCCGAGGGAGACCCAGTACTTC. This encodes CASSQDWGPRETQYF.

The chain has TRBV5-1 and TRBJ1-1; 7 nucleotides line up with TRBD1. V shed 4 bases and J 5 bases; nucleotides not matched to a gene: 5. The germline CDR1 and CDR2 sequences are SGHRS and YFSETQ. This CDR3 is 13 amino acids long. CDR3 region: CASSSPGQTEAFF. The CDR3 DNA is TGCGCCAGCAGCAGTCCGGGACAGACTGAAGCTTTCTTT.

The V gene is TRBV5-6, the J gene TRBJ2-7; the D gene is possibly TRBD2 (6 bases). Germline V CDR1 and CDR2: SGHDT, YYEEEE. The V and J ends lost 2 bases and 2 bases respectively, with 17 bases between them. The CDR3 has 16 amino acids. CDR3: CASSLGPTEGPYEQYF. The CDR3 DNA sequence: TGTGCCAGCAGCTTAGGTCCGACGGAGGGCCCCTACGAGCAGTACTTC.

The chain is built from TRBV11-2 and TRBJ1-1; tentatively, D is TRBD1 (5 bases). V gave up 3 bases and J gave up 1 base, with 9 bases separating them. The germline V gene has CDR1 SGHAT and CDR2 FQNNGV. The CDR3 is made up of 14 amino acids. The CDR3 is CASSFGGSNTEAFF. CDR3 DNA: TGTGCCAGCAGCTTCGGGGGATCGAACACTGAAGCTTTCTTT.

CDR3 coding DNA: TGTGCCATCAGTGAGTCAACACAGGGGTACGAGCAGTACTTC. Encoded protein: CAISESTQGYEQYF. The rearrangement joins TRBV10-3 to TRBJ2-7; 7 bases match TRBD1. Trimming at V came to 0 bases and at J to 4 bases, leaving 3 bases not matched to a gene. The length of the CDR3 is 14 residues. Germline CDR1 ENHRY, CDR2 SYGVKD.

The chain links TRBV2 to TRBJ1-2; 8 bases are a match to TRBD1. Trimming took 6 bases from V and 3 from J; bases not matched to a gene: 3. CDR3 size: 13 residues. The germline V gene encodes CDR1 SNHLY and CDR2 FYNNEI. The CDR3 protein is CASRVDRDYGYTF. CDR3 coding DNA: TGTGCCAGCAGGGTGGACAGGGACTATGGCTACACCTTC.

This clone was observed a single time. This chain uses TRBV5-4 with TRBJ2-5; a possible D gene is TRBD2 (6 bases). V lost 4 bases and J lost 2, with 15 bases in between. Germline CDR1 reads SGHNT; CDR2 reads YYREEE (reference sequence). The CDR3 loop spans 15 amino acids. The CDR3 here is CASSRPGGEQETQYF. CDR3 DNA: TGTGCCAGCAGCCGGCCAGGCGGGGAACAAGAGACCCAGTACTTC.

This rearrangement joins TRBV28 to TRBJ2-4; D not resolved. With 3 bases removed from V and 2 bases from J, the gap between germline ends came to 8 bases. There are 14 residues in the CDR3. Per germline, CDR1 MDHEN and CDR2 SYDVKM. This chain's CDR3 is CASSFFSSKNIQYF. For the CDR3, the DNA is TGTGCCAGCAGTTTCTTCTCTTCCAAAAACATTCAGTACTTC. Full variable domain (missing parts from reference TRBV28 and TRBJ2-4): DVKVTQSSRYLVKRTGEKVFLECVQDMDHENMFWYRQDPGLGLRLIYFSYDVKMKEKGDIPEGYSVSREKKERFSLILESASTNQTSMYLCASSFFSSKNIQYFGAGTRLSVL.

This clone was found a few times. The chain has TRBV10-1 and TRBJ2-7; 11 nucleotides line up with TRBD1. The germline CDR1 and CDR2 sequences are WNHNN and SYGVQD (reference sequence). V gave up 0 bases and J gave up 6 bases; unmatched junction bases: 1. The CDR3 loop spans 14 amino acids. The CDR3 loop is CASSESGQGVEQYF. The CDR3 coding sequence is TGCGCCAGCAGTGAGTCGGGACAGGGGGTCGAGCAGTACTTC.

The chain is built from TRBV10-3 and TRBJ2-3; D gene uncertain. This CDR3 has 11 amino acids. The germline V gene has CDR1 ENHRY and CDR2 SYGVKD. V lost 4 bases to trimming and J lost 6 bases, with 5 bases between them. The CDR3 here is CAISGEDTQYF. DNA of the CDR3: TGTGCCATCAGTGGTGAGGATACGCAGTATTTT.

The V gene is TRBV5-5, the J gene TRBJ2-7; TRBD1 matches at 7 bases. The CDR3 extends over 17 amino acids. The germline gives CDR1 SGHKS, CDR2 YYEKEE (reference sequence). V lost 2 bases and J lost 0; bases outside the gene matches: 11. The CDR3 DNA is TGTGCCAGCAGCTTTAGACAGGGATTTCAAGGCTCCTACGAGCAGTACTTC. Translated: CASSFRQGFQGSYEQYF.

The chain recombines TRBV5-1 with TRBJ2-3, with 8 positions matching TRBD1. The CDR3 is 16 residues long. Germline V gene sequence: CDR1 SGHRS, CDR2 YFSETQ. Trimming removed 4 bases from V and 3 bases from J; junction bases left unmatched: 10. The CDR3 coding sequence is TGCGCCAGCAGCCTTCAGGGGGCTGGGCGTACAGATACGCAGTATTTT. Translation: CASSLQGAGRTDTQYF. Complete variable domain (other parts from reference TRBV5-1 and TRBJ2-3): KAGVTQTPRYLIKTRGQQVTLSCSPISGHRSVSWYQQTPGQGLQFLFEYFSETQRNKGNFPGRFSGRQFSNSRSEMNVSTLELGDSALYLCASSLQGAGRTDTQYFGPGTRLTVL.

V gene TRBV6-5 combines with J gene TRBJ2-1; D is possibly TRBD1 (6 bases). The CDR3 has 15 residues. Trimming pared 7 bases from V and 4 bases from J, leaving 17 bases between. Germline CDR1 is MNHEY and CDR2 is SVGAGI. The CDR3 is CASTQGRQVYNEQFF. The CDR3 coding sequence is TGTGCCAGCACCCAAGGGAGACAGGTTTACAATGAGCAGTTCTTC.

The V gene is TRBV6-5, the J gene TRBJ1-2, with a tentative D call TRBD1 (5 bases). Germline values: CDR1 MNHEY, CDR2 SVGAGI. The V end was cut by 2 bases, the J end by 4 bases, with 14 bases between. The CDR3 is 15 amino acids. The DNA of the CDR3 is TGTGCCAGCAGTTACGCAGGGTTATCATCCTATGGCTACACCTTC. Amino acid sequence: CASSYAGLSSYGYTF.

The rearrangement links TRBV7-9 to TRBJ2-3; 8 nucleotides match TRBD2. With V trimmed by 5 bases and J by 4 bases, 8 bases remained unmatched. The germline V gene has CDR1 SEHNR and CDR2 FQNEAQ (reference sequence). The CDR3 totals 15 residues. The chain's CDR3 is CASSPWGAGADTQYF. CDR3 coding DNA: TGTGCCAGCAGCCCATGGGGAGCGGGGGCAGATACGCAGTATTTT. Filled out from reference TRBV7-9 and TRBJ2-3, the complete variable domain reads DTGVSQNPRHKITKRGQNVTFRCDPISEHNRLYWYRQTLGQGPEFLTYFQNEAQLEKSRLLSDRFSAERPKGSFSTLEIQRTEQGDSAMYLCASSPWGAGADTQYFGPGTRLTVL.

The chain uses TRBV5-6 and TRBJ2-4; 9 bases agree with TRBD2. Germline values: CDR1 SGHDT, CDR2 YYEEEE. The CDR3 has 17 residues. With V trimmed by 5 bases and J by 3 bases, 12 bases remained unmatched. CDR3 amino acids: CASRERGLAGFKNIQYF. Written as DNA, the CDR3 is TGTGCCAGCAGAGAAAGAGGCCTAGCGGGGTTCAAAAACATTCAGTACTTC.

This rearrangement joins TRBV28 to TRBJ1-2; D may be TRBD1 (5 bases). Between the trimmed V and J ends, which lost 6 bases and 3 bases, there was a span of 14 bases. There are 14 residues in the CDR3. Germline CDR1 MDHEN, CDR2 SYDVKM. CDR3 residues: CASSPGGVYYGYTF. The CDR3 DNA follows: TGTGCCAGCAGCCCCGGGGGTGTTTACTATGGCTACACCTTC.

The J gene is TRBJ2-5, the V gene TRBV5-5; 8 nucleotides line up with TRBD1. Germline V gene lookup returns CDR1 SGHKS and CDR2 YYEKEE (reference sequence). Trimming took 4 bases from V and 1 from J; bases not matched to a gene: 3. The CDR3 has 14 amino acids. The CDR3 loop reads CASSPGGFQETQYF. CDR3 bases: TGTGCCAGCAGCCCAGGGGGCTTCCAAGAGACCCAGTACTTC.

The rearrangement links TRBV12-3 or TRBV12-4 to TRBJ1-6, with no clear D. The length of the CDR3 is 13 residues. The V and J ends lost 10 bases and 7 bases respectively, with 14 bases between them. The CDR3 is CATGVSLNSPLHF. In DNA, the CDR3 is TGTGCCACAGGCGTGTCCCTGAATTCACCCCTCCACTTT.

The J gene is TRBJ2-7, the V gene TRBV19, with TRBD1 matching over 7 bases. This CDR3 has 14 amino acids. CDR1 and CDR2 (germline): LNHDA, SQIVND (reference sequence). J gave up 2 bases and V 6 bases, and 7 bases lay outside the gene matches. This CDR3 reads CASSTTGLPYEQYF. CDR3 bases: TGTGCCAGTAGCACGACAGGGTTGCCCTACGAGCAGTACTTC.

The chain employs TRBV28 and TRBJ1-6; a weak D match, TRBD1 (5 bases). Germline V gives CDR1 MDHEN, CDR2 SYDVKM. Trimming removed 7 bases from V and 4 bases from J, with 17 bases in between. CDR3 length: 16 amino acids. The CDR3, as DNA: TGTGCCAGCAACGCCGCTGACAGTGTATATAATTCACCCCTCCACTTT. It yields the protein CASNAADSVYNSPLHF. Drawing the rest from reference TRBV28 and TRBJ1-6, the complete variable domain is DVKVTQSSRYLVKRTGEKVFLECVQDMDHENMFWYRQDPGLGLRLIYFSYDVKMKEKGDIPEGYSVSREKKERFSLILESASTNQTSMYLCASNAADSVYNSPLHFGNGTRLTVT.

The chain carries TRBV4-1 and TRBJ1-6; D gene ambiguous. Germline V gene lookup returns CDR1 MGHRA and CDR2 YSYEKL. Trimming took off 5 bases at V and 6 bases at J, with 14 bases between the two ends. The length of the CDR3 is 15 residues. The CDR3 reads CASSSNAGSNSPLHF. CDR3 DNA sequence: TGCGCCAGCAGCTCTAATGCGGGGAGTAATTCACCCCTCCACTTT.